The 18 T cell receptor beta chains below were found in one sample sequenced in a study of siplizumab effects on memory and regulatory T cells. TCRdb's copy holds only in-frame clones and misses some; the assay was immunoSEQ multiplex PCR. The sample holds approximately 56,000 clones, just over 95% seen once. The sequenced sample consisted of naive CD8+ T cells sorted from blood. The receptors stem from a human donor in good health.

This chain connects TRBV13 to TRBJ1-4; TRBD1 might be the D (6 bases). The CDR3 has 15 amino acids. Germline V gene lookup returns CDR1 PRHDT and CDR2 FYEKMQ (reference sequence). The germline V and J ends were trimmed by 4 bases and 7 bases, with 16 bases remaining between them. CDR3: CASSSKPGVGEKLFF. Written as DNA, the CDR3 is TGTGCCAGCAGCTCCAAACCAGGGGTGGGTGAAAAACTGTTTTTT. Full variable domain (outside the CDR3, taken from reference TRBV13 and TRBJ1-4): AAGVIQSPRHLIKEKRETATLKCYPIPRHDTVYWYQQGPGQDPQFLISFYEKMQSDKGSIPDRFSAQQFSDYHSELNMSSLELGDSALYFCASSSKPGVGEKLFFGSGTQLSVL.

The chain recombines TRBV4-1 with TRBJ2-7; tentative D call: TRBD2 (5 bases). Per the germline V gene, CDR1 is MGHRA and CDR2 is YSYEKL. Trimming left V 3 bases short and J 2 bases short, with 14 bases between. The CDR3 runs to 15 residues. CDR3: CASSHLSEPTYEQYF. In DNA, the CDR3 is TGCGCCAGCAGCCATCTTAGCGAACCAACCTACGAGCAGTACTTC.

The V call is TRBV28, the J call TRBJ1-3; D might be TRBD1 (6 bases). Germline-derived CDR1 and CDR2 are MDHEN and SYDVKM. The V gene lost 6 bases and the J gene lost 4 bases, with 13 bases spanning the gap. The CDR3 loop spans 14 amino acids. CDR3 in DNA: TGTGCCAGCAGCCCGGACAGTCCGGGAAACACCATATATTTT. This codes for CASSPDSPGNTIYF.

This chain connects TRBV28 to TRBJ2-7; D possibly corresponds to TRBD1 (5 bases). From germline, CDR1 is MDHEN and CDR2 SYDVKM. The CDR3 has 17 amino acids. V lost 3 bases, J lost 0 bases, and 18 bases lay in between. The CDR3 spells CASSFTQTDSTSYEQYF. For the CDR3, the DNA is TGTGCCAGCAGTTTCACCCAGACAGATTCAACCTCCTACGAGCAGTACTTC.

This chain connects TRBV5-3 to TRBJ2-5; 13 nucleotides line up with TRBD2. TRBV5-3 is an ORF; its function is uncertain. This CDR3 has 17 amino acids. The ends lost 4 bases at V and 2 bases at J; junction bases unmatched: 8. This CDR3 reads CARSSWTSGSMQETQYF. The CDR3 DNA sequence: TGTGCCAGAAGCAGTTGGACTAGCGGGAGTATGCAAGAGACCCAGTACTTC.

In its sample, this clone was seen a few times. The gene calls are TRBV7-9 and TRBJ1-1; D is unresolved. This CDR3 contains 14 residues. The germline gives CDR1 SEHNR, CDR2 FQNEAQ (reference sequence). V shed 3 bases and J shed 1 base, with 9 bases lying between them. The CDR3 region has the DNA TGTGCCAGCAGCTTTCACTCGCCGAACACTGAAGCTTTCTTT. Protein: CASSFHSPNTEAFF.

This clone showed up just once. The chain uses TRBV5-8 and TRBJ1-1, with D unresolved. CDR3 size: 13 residues. V was pared by 0 bases and J by 5 bases, with 8 bases between. CDR1 and CDR2 (germline): SGHTS, YDEGEE. CDR3 bases: TGTGCCAGCAGCTTGGGTGCCGGGACTGAAGCTTTCTTT. It is translated as CASSLGAGTEAFF.

This rearrangement joins TRBV14 to TRBJ1-4; 7 nucleotides agree with TRBD1. CDR3 length: 16 amino acids. After removal of 0 bases from V and 5 bases from J, the junction contained 6 bases not matched to a gene. Looked up from germline, CDR1 is SGHDN and CDR2 is FVKESK. The DNA of the CDR3 is TGTGCCAGCAGCCAAGATCCCGGGACAGTGAATGAAAAACTGTTTTTT. Amino acid sequence: CASSQDPGTVNEKLFF.

The chain combines TRBV7-9 with TRBJ1-5; 8 bases match TRBD1. The CDR3 sequence is 14 residues long. The germline V gene encodes CDR1 SEHNR and CDR2 FQNEAQ (reference sequence). Trimming took 5 bases from V and 7 from J; bases not matched to a gene: 7. CDR3 loop: CASSVTGERQPQHF. The CDR3 DNA follows: TGTGCCAGCAGCGTGACAGGGGAACGGCAGCCCCAGCATTTT.

The rearrangement links TRBV9 to TRBJ2-5, with D perhaps TRBD1 or TRBD2 (5 bases each). The CDR3 spans 17 residues. Germline-derived CDR1 and CDR2 are SGDLS and YYNGEE. Deletions cut 0 bases from V and 1 base from J, with 16 bases between. The CDR3 loop reads CASSVDSYGTVQETQYF. CDR3 bases: TGTGCCAGCAGCGTAGACTCGTATGGGACGGTCCAAGAGACCCAGTACTTC.

The chain carries TRBV11-2 and TRBJ2-3; 7 bases align to TRBD2. The CDR3 is 15 residues long. With V trimmed by 1 base and J by 2 bases, 3 bases remained unmatched. CDR1 and CDR2 (germline): SGHAT, FQNNGV. In DNA, the CDR3 is TGTGCCAGCAGCTTAGCCCGGGAGGACACAGATACGCAGTATTTT. Translated: CASSLAREDTDTQYF.

The chain combines TRBV19 with TRBJ2-7, with TRBD2 identical over 8 bases. The length of the CDR3 is 15 residues. Losses at the gene ends were 4 bases for V and 5 bases for J; bases not matched to a gene: 10. The germline CDR1 and CDR2 sequences are LNHDA and SQIVND (reference sequence). CDR3 nucleotides: TGTGCCAGTAGTAAAAGCGGGAGAGAAGTCGACGAGCAGTACTTC. This sequence encodes CASSKSGREVDEQYF. The complete variable domain, with remaining parts taken from reference TRBV19 and TRBJ2-7, reads DGGITQSPKYLFRKEGQNVTLSCEQNLNHDAMYWYRQDPGQGLRLIYYSQIVNDFQKGDIAEGYSVSREKKESFPLTVTSAQKNPTAFYLCASSKSGREVDEQYFGPGTRLTVT.

The rearrangement joins TRBV30 to TRBJ2-3; TRBD2 is a possible D gene (6 bases). CDR3 length: 14 amino acids. V shed 0 bases and J shed 4 bases, with 11 bases lying between them. Looked up from germline, CDR1 is GTSNPN and CDR2 is SVGIG (reference sequence). The CDR3 coding sequence is TGTGCCTGGAGTGTCGACGGGGGATCAGATACGCAGTATTTT. The encoded protein is CAWSVDGGSDTQYF.

This clone was seen once. The chain links TRBV6-5 to TRBJ2-1; unclear D gene. Germline V gene sequence: CDR1 MNHEY, CDR2 SVGAGI. V lost 1 base and J lost 6, with 1 base in between. This CDR3 is built from 11 residues. CDR3 bases: TGTGCCAGCAGTTACTTCAATGAGCAGTTCTTC. This translates into CASSYFNEQFF.

On this clone: A read error may produce the germline difference seen at one junction end. V gene TRBV6-5 combines with J gene TRBJ2-1; perhaps D is TRBD1 or TRBD2 (5 bases each). The CDR3 has 14 residues. Germline values: CDR1 MNHEY, CDR2 SVGAGI. In DNA form, the CDR3 reads TGTGCCAGCAGTTACTCTGGGGGAAGCAATGAACAGTTCTTC. Amino acids: CASSYSGGSNEQFF.

This clone was recorded only once. This chain joins TRBV2 and TRBJ2-1, with 16 bases matching TRBD2. Trimming cost V 9 bases and J 9 bases; bases outside gene matches: 8. The CDR3 totals 15 residues. Germline lookup yields CDR1 SNHLY and CDR2 FYNNEI. The CDR3 here is CARVAGTSGRGEQFF. The CDR3 coding sequence is TGTGCCAGAGTGGCCGGGACTAGCGGGAGGGGTGAGCAGTTCTTC.

This clone was detected a few times. V and J are TRBV4-3 and TRBJ2-1; D uncertain. The CDR3 extends over 13 amino acids. V was trimmed by 7 bases and J by 0 bases, leaving 7 bases between them. Germline V gene lookup returns CDR1 LGHNA and CDR2 YSLEER. Here the CDR3 DNA reads TGCGCCAGCATCACTGGCTCCTACAATGAGCAGTTCTTC. As protein: CASITGSYNEQFF.

This chain uses TRBV30 with TRBJ2-2; D gene uncertain. Germline V gene data show CDR1 as GTSNPN and CDR2 as SVGIG (reference sequence). V lost 5 bases and J lost 2, with 9 bases in between. This CDR3 has 13 amino acids. CDR3 amino acids: CAWEDHNTGELFF. CDR3 coding DNA: TGTGCCTGGGAGGACCATAACACCGGGGAGCTGTTTTTT.